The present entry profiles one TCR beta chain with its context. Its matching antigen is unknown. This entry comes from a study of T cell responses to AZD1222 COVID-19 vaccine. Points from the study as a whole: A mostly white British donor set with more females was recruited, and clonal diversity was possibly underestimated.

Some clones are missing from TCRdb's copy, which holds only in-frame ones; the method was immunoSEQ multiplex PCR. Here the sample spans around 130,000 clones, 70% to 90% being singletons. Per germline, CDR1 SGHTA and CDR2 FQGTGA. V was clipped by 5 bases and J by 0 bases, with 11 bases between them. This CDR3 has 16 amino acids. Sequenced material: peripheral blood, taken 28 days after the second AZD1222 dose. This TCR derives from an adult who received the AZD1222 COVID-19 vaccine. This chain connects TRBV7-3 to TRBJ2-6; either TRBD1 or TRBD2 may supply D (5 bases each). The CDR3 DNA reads TGTGCCAGCAGCCCCGAGGGGACCTCTGGGGCCAACGTCCTGACTTTC. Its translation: CASSPEGTSGANVLTF.